This TCR beta chain emerged from a study of blood T cell repertoires in COVID-19. Across the whole study: Sites in the United States, Italy and Spain provided acute and convalescent COVID-19 samples. PBMCs, B-cell-depleted T cells, or T cells provided the cDNA or gDNA that made up the material.

Germline CDR1 and CDR2: GTSNPN and SVGIG (reference sequence). The CDR3 is 13 residues long. Trimming at V came to 6 bases and at J to 2 bases, leaving 4 bases not matched to a gene. This clone was observed a single time. Original methodology: Reference gene primer amplification in the assay estimated nucleated cell counts. Clones were sequenced by immunoSEQ multiplex PCR, and TCRdb holds only the in-frame ones, with some missing. The DNA was the basis for D and trimming; V, J and clone size are from that table. Among roughly 180,000 clones listed, around 86% were seen once. The TCR sequence derives from a man between 60 and 75 years old with acute or convalescent COVID-19. The sample was peripheral blood. The V and J genes are TRBV30 and TRBJ1-3; 7 bases agree with TRBD1. The CDR3, as DNA: TGTGCCTGTCACGGGACAGCTGGAAACACCATATATTTT. As protein: CACHGTAGNTIYF.